This entry concerns a single T cell receptor beta chain. The source of the sample is a study of blood T cell repertoires in COVID-19. Study details: Samples representing acute and convalescent COVID-19 were sourced from the United States, Italy and Spain. T cells, B-cell-depleted T cells, or PBMCs supplied cDNA or gDNA.

Trimming pared 9 bases from V and 6 bases from J, leaving 10 bases between. This CDR3 is built from 11 residues. Looked up from germline, CDR1 is MNHEY and CDR2 is SMNVEV (reference sequence). Authors' processing steps: From reference gene primer amplification, estimates of nucleated cell counts were derived. Clones were sequenced by immunoSEQ multiplex PCR, and TCRdb holds only the in-frame ones, with some missing. V and J calls and clone size follow that table, whereas D and trimming were derived from the DNA. Of a few hundred thousand clones in the sample, roughly 84% were seen once. The TCR comes from a human donor in a cohort sampled during active COVID-19. The V call is TRBV27, the J call TRBJ2-3; the D gene is possibly TRBD2 (6 bases). What was sequenced was peripheral blood. The CDR3 protein is CASWDWDTQYF. The CDR3 DNA reads as TGTGCCAGTTGGGACTGGGATACGCAGTATTTT.